The clone carrying this TCR beta chain was picked up a small number of times. The source of the sample is a study of blood T cell repertoires in COVID-19. Study background: Samples taken during acute and convalescent COVID-19 were collected in the United States, Italy and Spain.

In the original analysis: For nucleated cells, counts were estimated from reference gene primer amplification. Repertoires were generated with immunoSEQ multiplex PCR, while TCRdb's copy carries only in-frame clones and drops some. V, J and clone size reflect that table, while D and trimming were determined from the DNA. The table records around 42,000 clones, roughly nine tenths of them present only once. Sequenced sample: peripheral blood. The origin of this receptor is a man younger than 40 with active or convalescent COVID-19.

The CDR3 DNA is TGTGCCAGCAGCTTACGGACAGGGGCGGAAGAGCAGTACTTC. It translates to CASSLRTGAEEQYF. The genes are TRBV5-8 and TRBJ2-7; 9 bases line up with TRBD1. Germline V gene data show CDR1 as SGHTS and CDR2 as YDEGEE. J lost 7 bases, V lost 2 bases, and 7 bases had no gene match. The CDR3 is made up of 14 amino acids.